These 2 T cell receptor beta chains were all obtained from the same sample, sequenced in a study of regulatory T cells in long-lasting Graves disease. Time point of the sample: newly diagnosed GD, antithyroid drugs for less than 3 months. Scientists built the TCR library using RNA that was extracted from PBMCs. Researchers made TCR beta libraries by using iRepertoire HTBI primers and running Arm-PCR on CDR3 regions. One entry per CDR3 protein, called by TCRdb with MiXCR from the multiplex PCR reads. The repertoire holds about 450,000 distinct CDR3 sequences, with about a sixth as singletons. These data were also filed under a second study, of T cells in Graves' hyperthyroidism and ophthalmopathy.

Source: peripheral blood mononuclear cells (PBMCs), taken at new diagnosis, from a patient treated with antithyroid drugs. These receptors originate from a woman aged 25 to 39 with Graves disease.

This clonotype occurred many times. The V and J genes are TRBV28 and TRBJ2-2, with 12 nucleotides matching TRBD2. This CDR3 comprises 17 residues. With V trimmed by 5 bases and J by 6 bases, 10 bases remained unmatched. Per the germline V gene, CDR1 is MDHEN and CDR2 is SYDVKM. This CDR3 is CASSALSSGRASGELFF. The CDR3 DNA sequence: TGTGCCAGCAGTGCTCTCTCTAGCGGGAGGGCCTCCGGGGAGCTGTTTTTT.

This clonotype showed up many times. The chain carries TRBV6-1 and TRBJ2-7, with 9 bases lining up with TRBD2. Germline lookup yields CDR1 MNHNS and CDR2 SASEGT. Trimming took 8 bases from V and 3 from J; bases not matched to a gene: 8. This CDR3 spans 14 amino acids. The CDR3 DNA sequence: TGTGCCAGCTCTTCGGAACTAGCGGGCTACGAGCAGTACTTC. Translated: CASSSELAGYEQYF.